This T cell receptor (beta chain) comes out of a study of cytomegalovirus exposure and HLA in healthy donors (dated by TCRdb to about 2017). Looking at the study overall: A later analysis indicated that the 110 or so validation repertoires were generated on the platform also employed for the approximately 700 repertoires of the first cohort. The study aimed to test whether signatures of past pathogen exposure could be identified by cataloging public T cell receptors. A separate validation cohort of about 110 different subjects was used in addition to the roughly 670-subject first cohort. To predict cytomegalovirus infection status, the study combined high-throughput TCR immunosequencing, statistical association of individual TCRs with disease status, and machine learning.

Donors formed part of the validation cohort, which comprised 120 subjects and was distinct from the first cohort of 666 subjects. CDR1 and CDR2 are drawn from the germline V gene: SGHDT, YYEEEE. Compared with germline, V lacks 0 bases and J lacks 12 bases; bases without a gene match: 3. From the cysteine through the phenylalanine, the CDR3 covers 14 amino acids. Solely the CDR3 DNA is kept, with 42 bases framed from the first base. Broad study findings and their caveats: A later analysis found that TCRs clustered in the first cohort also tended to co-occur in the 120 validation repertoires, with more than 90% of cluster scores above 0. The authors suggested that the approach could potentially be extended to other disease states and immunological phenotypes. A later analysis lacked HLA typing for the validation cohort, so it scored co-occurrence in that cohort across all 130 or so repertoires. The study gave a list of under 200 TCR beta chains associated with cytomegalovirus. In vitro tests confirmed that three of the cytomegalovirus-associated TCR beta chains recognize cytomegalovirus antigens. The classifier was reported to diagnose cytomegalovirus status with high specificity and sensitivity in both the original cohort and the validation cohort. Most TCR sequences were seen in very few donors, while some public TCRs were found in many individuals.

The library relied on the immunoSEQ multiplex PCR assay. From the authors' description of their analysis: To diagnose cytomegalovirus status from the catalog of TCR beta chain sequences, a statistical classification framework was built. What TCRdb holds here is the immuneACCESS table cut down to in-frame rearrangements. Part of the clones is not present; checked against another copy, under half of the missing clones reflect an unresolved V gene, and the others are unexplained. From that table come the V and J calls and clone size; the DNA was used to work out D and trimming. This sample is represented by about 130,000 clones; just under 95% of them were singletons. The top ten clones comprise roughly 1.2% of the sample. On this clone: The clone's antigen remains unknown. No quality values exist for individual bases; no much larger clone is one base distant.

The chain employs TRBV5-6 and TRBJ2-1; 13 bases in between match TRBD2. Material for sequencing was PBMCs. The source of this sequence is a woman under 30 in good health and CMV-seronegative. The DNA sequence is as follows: TGTGCCAGCAGCTTGGCCACTAGCGGGGGGGGGCAGTTCTTC. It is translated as CASSLATSGGGQFF.